This T cell receptor beta chain came from a study of blood T cell repertoires in COVID-19. Study summary: T cells, B-cell-depleted T cells, or PBMCs supplied cDNA or gDNA.

CDR1 is MGHDK and CDR2 is SYGVNS in the germline V gene. The CDR3 has 14 residues. With 1 base removed from V and 7 bases from J, the gap between germline ends came to 10 bases. In the authors' methods: By means of reference gene primer amplification, nucleated cell counts were estimated. Only in-frame clones appear in the TCRdb table, and some are missing; sequencing was by immunoSEQ multiplex PCR. V and J calls and clone size are copied from that table; D and trimming were computed from the DNA. The data hold 150,000 or so clones, with around 83% observed a single time. Sequencing used peripheral blood. This chain uses TRBV25-1 with TRBJ2-2, with D tentatively TRBD2 (5 bases). This sequence originates from a woman aged 60-75 years with COVID-19, enrolled during active disease. The DNA of the CDR3 is TGTGCCAGCAGTGAATCGAGGGCCGGCGGGGAGCTGTTTTTT. It translates to CASSESRAGGELFF. The full variable domain, in which reference TRBV25-1 and TRBJ2-2 provide the parts outside the CDR3, is EADIYQTPRYLVIGTGKKITLECSQTMGHDKMYWYQQDPGMELHLIHYSYGVNSTEKGDLSSESTVSRIRTEHFPLTLESARPSHTSQYLCASSESRAGGELFFGEGSRLTVL.